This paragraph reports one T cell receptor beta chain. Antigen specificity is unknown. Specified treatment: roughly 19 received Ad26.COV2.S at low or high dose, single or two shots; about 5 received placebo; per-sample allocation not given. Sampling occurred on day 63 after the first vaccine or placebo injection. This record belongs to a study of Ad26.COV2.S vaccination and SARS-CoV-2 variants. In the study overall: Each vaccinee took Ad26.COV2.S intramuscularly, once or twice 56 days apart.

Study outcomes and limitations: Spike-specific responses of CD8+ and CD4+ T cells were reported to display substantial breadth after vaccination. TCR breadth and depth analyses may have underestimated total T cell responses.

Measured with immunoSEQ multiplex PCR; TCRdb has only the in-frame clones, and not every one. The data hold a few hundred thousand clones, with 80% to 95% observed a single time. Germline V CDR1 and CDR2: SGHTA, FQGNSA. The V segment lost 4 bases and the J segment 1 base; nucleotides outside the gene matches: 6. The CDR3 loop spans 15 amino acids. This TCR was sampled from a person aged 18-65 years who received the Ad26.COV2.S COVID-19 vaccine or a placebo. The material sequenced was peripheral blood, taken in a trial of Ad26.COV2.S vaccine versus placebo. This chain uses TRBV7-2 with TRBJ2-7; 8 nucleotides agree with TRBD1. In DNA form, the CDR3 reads TGTGCCAGCAGCTACGACAGGGGTCCTTCCTACGAGCAGTACTTC. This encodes CASSYDRGPSYEQYF. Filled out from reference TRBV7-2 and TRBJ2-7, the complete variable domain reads GAGVSQSPSNKVTEKGKDVELRCDPISGHTALYWYRQSLGQGLEFLIYFQGNSAPDKSGLPSDRFSAERTGGSVSTLTIQRTQQEDSAVYLCASSYDRGPSYEQYFGPGTRLTVT.